A selection of T cell receptor beta chains follows, all from one sample in a study of identical twins. Using its own MiXCR run on the 5' RACE reads, TCRdb lists one record per CDR3 protein. The sample comprises a few hundred thousand distinct CDR3 sequences, around 9.6% of which are singletons, and roughly 3% rests with the top ten. The same data also contributed to another study, on yellow fever vaccine responses in identical twins.

Sequenced input: PBMCs. The source of these receptors is a young woman in good health. The CDR3 runs from the conserved cysteine through the conserved F or W. Each record gives: clone size, CDR3 length, J gene, V gene, D gene, CDR3 protein, CDR3 DNA. A D gene is named only where the DNA matches it firmly. Clone size is stated in some rows and not others, as once, few, many or a class when expanded.

. | 14 | TRBJ2-5 | TRBV29-1 | . | CSVCPGRQQETQYF | TGCAGCGTCTGCCCGGGGCGTCAGCAAGAGACCCAGTACTTC
. | 15 | TRBJ2-7 | TRBV5-1 | . | CASGRDPGGGSEQYF | TGCGCCAGCGGCCGGGACCCCGGGGGAGGTAGCGAGCAGTACTTC
few | 11 | TRBJ1-1 | TRBV29-1 | . | CSVGHPGRAFF | TGCAGCGTTGGACATCCGGGAAGGGCTTTCTTT
few | 16 | TRBJ2-7 | TRBV11-2 | . | CASSLGTAGYSYEQYF | TGTGCCAGCAGCCTAGGTACGGCTGGGTACTCCTACGAGCAGTACTTC
. | 14 | TRBJ1-5 | TRBV20-1 | TRBD1 | CSAHGDRDTQPQHF | TGCAGTGCACACGGGGACAGGGACACTCAGCCCCAGCATTTT
. | 17 | TRBJ2-5 | TRBV5-1 | TRBD2 | CASSLRGLADPSGAQYF | TGCGCCAGCAGCTTGAGGGGACTAGCGGATCCAAGTGGGGCCCAGTACTTC
. | 17 | TRBJ2-7 | TRBV6-1 | TRBD2 | CASSPGGSSGIPYEQYF | TGTGCCAGCAGTCCCGGGGGGAGTAGCGGGATTCCCTACGAGCAGTACTTC
few | 17 | TRBJ2-6 | TRBV9 | TRBD1 | CASSVAGDSSGANVLTF | TGTGCCAGCAGCGTAGCAGGGGACAGCTCTGGGGCCAACGTCCTGACTTTC
many | 11 | TRBJ1-1 | TRBV12-3/TRBV12-4 | . | CASRRDTEAFF | TGTGCCAGCAGGCGGGACACTGAAGCTTTCTTT
few | 14 | TRBJ1-1 | TRBV5-1 | TRBD1 | CASSYRQGDTEAFF | TGCGCCAGCAGCTACCGACAGGGGGACACTGAAGCTTTCTTT
many | 15 | TRBJ2-3 | TRBV7-2 | TRBD1 | CASSADRGLTDTQYF | TGTGCCAGCAGCGCCGACAGGGGGCTTACAGATACGCAGTATTTT
few | 13 | TRBJ2-7 | TRBV6-2/TRBV6-3 | . | CATHRDTSYEQYF | TGTGCCACACACCGGGACACCTCCTACGAGCAGTACTTC
. | 16 | TRBJ2-3 | TRBV11-2 | . | CASSRGVDPGTDTQYF | TGTGCCAGCAGCCGAGGGGTGGACCCGGGGACAGATACGCAGTATTTT
many | 13 | TRBJ2-7 | TRBV29-1 | TRBD1 | CSASGQGGYEQYF | TGCAGCGCTTCAGGACAGGGGGGGTACGAGCAGTACTTC
few | 15 | TRBJ2-5 | TRBV10-3 | . | CAISDPPTRGETQYF | TGTGCCATCAGTGACCCCCCCACGAGGGGAGAGACCCAGTACTTC
. | 15 | TRBJ2-2 | TRBV11-2 | TRBD1 | CASSLTGVYTGELFF | TGTGCCAGCAGCTTGACAGGGGTATACACCGGGGAGCTGTTTTTT
few | 15 | TRBJ1-4 | TRBV4-3 | TRBD1 | CASSQGTAVNEKLFF | TGCGCCAGCAGCCAGGGGACAGCAGTTAATGAAAAACTGTTTTTT
. | 15 | TRBJ2-1 | TRBV20-1 | TRBD2 | CSARAGTSGGNEQFF | TGCAGTGCTAGGGCCGGGACTAGCGGGGGCAATGAGCAGTTCTTC
few | 15 | TRBJ1-2 | TRBV11-2 | TRBD1 | CASSADRVFPSGYTF | TGTGCCAGCAGCGCCGACAGGGTGTTTCCGAGTGGCTACACCTTC
many | 15 | TRBJ2-2 | TRBV20-1 | TRBD2 | CSARDLAGAPGELFF | TGCAGTGCTAGAGATCTAGCGGGAGCCCCCGGGGAGCTGTTTTTT
many | 14 | TRBJ1-3 | TRBV7-9 | TRBD1 | CASSSGTGGNTIYF | TGTGCCAGCAGCTCCGGGACAGGTGGAAACACCATATATTTT
many | 12 | TRBJ1-2 | TRBV5-6 | . | CASSSYLYGYTF | TGTGCCAGCAGCTCCTATCTTTACGGCTACACCTTC
few | 19 | TRBJ2-1 | TRBV9 | TRBD2 | CASSVLASGRRETYNEQFF | TGTGCCAGCAGCGTATTAGCTAGCGGGAGAAGGGAAACCTACAATGAGCAGTTCTTC
many | 13 | TRBJ2-7 | TRBV29-1 | . | CSVVFGGAYEQYF | TGCAGCGTTGTTTTTGGGGGAGCCTACGAGCAGTACTTC
few | 15 | TRBJ2-1 | TRBV29-1 | . | CSVEDGGLSYNEQFF | TGCAGCGTTGAAGATGGGGGGCTCTCCTACAATGAGCAGTTCTTC
. | 16 | TRBJ2-5 | TRBV12-3/TRBV12-4 | TRBD2 | CASSSSWASGQETQYF | TGTGCCAGCAGTTCAAGCTGGGCTAGCGGCCAAGAGACCCAGTACTTC
. | 12 | TRBJ2-7 | TRBV2 | . | CASSLDSGEQYF | TGTGCCAGCAGCCTCGACAGTGGCGAGCAGTACTTC
many | 17 | TRBJ2-7 | TRBV4-3 | TRBD2 | CASSQSGEAGVPDEQYF | TGCGCCAGCAGCCAATCGGGGGAAGCGGGAGTGCCAGACGAGCAGTACTTC
many | 13 | TRBJ2-4 | TRBV7-2 | . | CASSFEPRHIQYF | TGTGCCAGCAGCTTCGAACCTCGTCACATTCAGTACTTC
. | 15 | TRBJ2-5 | TRBV7-3 | . | CASSLNEGGKGTQYF | TGTGCCAGCAGCTTAAATGAAGGGGGAAAAGGGACCCAGTACTTC
many | 15 | TRBJ2-1 | TRBV9 | TRBD2 | CASSGGLAGISEQFF | TGTGCCAGCAGTGGGGGACTAGCGGGAATCAGTGAGCAGTTCTTC
few | 15 | TRBJ2-5 | TRBV20-1 | TRBD2 | CSAREPSGLGETQYF | TGCAGTGCTAGAGAACCTAGCGGCCTGGGAGAGACCCAGTACTTC
many | 14 | TRBJ1-4 | TRBV5-1 | TRBD1 | CASSMGTGIEKLFF | TGCGCCAGCAGCATGGGGACAGGGATTGAAAAACTGTTTTTT
. | 13 | TRBJ2-3 | TRBV5-5 | TRBD1 | CASSLGTGGSQYF | TGTGCCAGCAGCTTGGGGACAGGGGGTTCGCAGTATTTT
few | 11 | TRBJ1-6 | TRBV12-3/TRBV12-4 | . | CASGFTSPLHF | TGTGCCAGCGGCTTTACTTCACCCCTCCACTTT
. | 15 | TRBJ2-2 | TRBV13 | TRBD1 | CASSFGQGGTGELFF | TGTGCCAGCAGCTTCGGACAGGGGGGCACCGGGGAGCTGTTTTTT
. | 19 | TRBJ2-7 | TRBV11-1 | . | CASTGASVGKGQIKNEQYF | TGTGCCAGCACCGGAGCTTCGGTCGGAAAGGGGCAAATAAAGAACGAGCAGTACTTC
few | 16 | TRBJ2-7 | TRBV5-4 | . | CASSYKRSVGGYEQYF | TGTGCCAGCAGTTACAAAAGGTCGGTAGGGGGATACGAGCAGTACTTC
many | 13 | TRBJ2-2 | TRBV29-1 | TRBD1 | CSVGTVNTGELFF | TGCAGCGTCGGGACAGTAAACACCGGGGAGCTGTTTTTT
. | 18 | TRBJ2-1 | TRBV20-1 | TRBD2 | CCASAGLAGGRPNNEQFF | TGCTGTGCTAGCGCTGGACTAGCGGGGGGGCGCCCAAACAATGAGCAGTTCTTC
. | 15 | TRBJ2-5 | TRBV27 | TRBD2 | CASSLEGGKQETQYF | TGTGCCAGCAGTTTAGAGGGAGGGAAGCAAGAGACCCAGTACTTC